This is a list of T cell receptor beta chains from one sample in a study of blood T cell repertoires in COVID-19. TCRdb's table, derived via immunoSEQ multiplex PCR, lists solely in-frame clones and lacks some. The profile shows about 240,000 clones, around 80% of them singletons. The specimen was peripheral blood. All receptors derive from a woman under 30 with acute or convalescent COVID-19. Both conserved end residues are part of each CDR3. D genes are given only for firm matches. Some rows mark clone size as missing; the rest say once, few, many or name a class of expanded clone.

TRBJ1-1,TRBV27,NA,NA,CASSRLWTALNTEAFF,TGTGCCAGCAGTCGACTATGGACAGCCCTGAACACTGAAGCTTTCTTT
TRBJ2-2,TRBV6-5,NA,NA,CASSLGGENTGELFF,TGTGCCAGCAGTTTGGGGGGAGAAAACACCGGGGAGCTGTTTTTT
TRBJ2-1,TRBV7-9,NA,NA,CASSLDGRRNNEQFF,TGTGCCAGCAGCTTAGATGGCAGAAGAAACAATGAGCAGTTCTTC
TRBJ2-1,TRBV19,NA,TRBD2,CASSMVVGGRSYNEQFF,TGTGCCAGTAGTATGGTGGTGGGCGGGAGATCATACAATGAGCAGTTCTTC
TRBJ1-5,TRBV30,NA,NA,CAWSVRSLGGQPQHF,TGTGCCTGGAGTGTACGCTCTTTAGGGGGTCAGCCCCAGCATTTT
TRBJ2-6,TRBV19,NA,NA,CASTTKGSGANVLTF,TGTGCCAGTACGACTAAAGGCTCTGGGGCCAACGTCCTGACTTTC
TRBJ1-1,TRBV30,NA,TRBD1,CAWRLGTGYISTEAFF,TGTGCCTGGAGACTAGGGACAGGGTATATTTCCACTGAAGCTTTCTTT
TRBJ2-1,TRBV7-2,few,TRBD2,CASSLRASRGVDEQFF,TGTGCCAGCAGCTTACGTGCGAGTCGGGGGGTAGATGAGCAGTTCTTC
TRBJ2-7,TRBV6-5,NA,NA,CASSYSRVAALRGQYF,TGTGCCAGCAGTTACTCGAGGGTAGCGGCTCTACGGGGGCAGTACTTC
TRBJ2-7,TRBV7-8,many,TRBD2,CASSSIAPQTSGTTYEQYF,TGTGCCAGCAGCTCCATAGCTCCCCAGACTAGCGGGACTACCTACGAGCAGTACTTC
TRBJ2-1,TRBV7-2,NA,TRBD2,CASSFFGLAGAEQFF,TGTGCCAGCAGCTTTTTTGGACTAGCGGGAGCTGAGCAGTTCTTC
TRBJ1-1,TRBV28,NA,NA,CASRWGQNTEAFF,TGTGCCAGCAGGTGGGGACAGAACACTGAAGCTTTCTTT
TRBJ2-1,TRBV28,NA,NA,CASTPRPWNEQFF,TGTGCCAGCACCCCCAGGCCCTGGAATGAGCAGTTCTTC
TRBJ1-5,TRBV5-1,NA,TRBD1,CASSKGQGLSEPQHF,TGCGCCAGCAGCAAAGGACAGGGCCTCTCGGAGCCCCAGCATTTT
TRBJ1-1,TRBV19,few,NA,CASSLTGPSRTEAFF,TGTGCCAGTAGTCTAACAGGGCCCTCGCGCACTGAAGCTTTCTTT
TRBJ2-1,TRBV5-1,NA,TRBD2,CASSLVLGLAGVYGGAEQFF,TGCGCCAGCAGCTTGGTACTTGGACTAGCGGGAGTTTATGGCGGGGCTGAGCAGTTCTTC
TRBJ2-4,TRBV28,NA,NA,CASSLGGGAGRVAKNIQYF,TGTGCCAGCAGTTTGGGAGGGGGAGCGGGGCGTGTAGCCAAAAACATTCAGTACTTC
TRBJ1-2,TRBV6-4,NA,TRBD1,CASRTGGDYGYTF,TGTGCCAGTAGGACAGGGGGCGACTATGGCTACACCTTC
TRBJ1-2,TRBV5-4,NA,NA,CASSLGGGGYGYTF,TGTGCCAGCAGCTTGGGAGGAGGCGGCTATGGCTACACCTTC
TRBJ2-1,TRBV9,few,TRBD2,CASSVVAGSGGFWEQFF,TGTGCCAGCAGCGTAGTAGCGGGATCGGGCGGCTTTTGGGAGCAGTTCTTC
TRBJ2-2,TRBV6-2/TRBV6-3,NA,TRBD2,CASSLTSGTYTGELFF,TGTGCCAGCAGTCTTACTAGCGGGACGTACACCGGGGAGCTGTTTTTT
TRBJ2-5,TRBV6-6,NA,NA,CASSVQETQYF,TGTGCCAGCAGCGTCCAAGAGACCCAGTACTTC
TRBJ2-7,TRBV10-3,NA,NA,CAIGSSGTGTYNEQYF,TGTGCCATCGGTTCGTCGGGCACCGGGACTTATAACGAGCAGTACTTC
TRBJ1-1,TRBV4-3,NA,TRBD1,CASSQSGGLEAFF,TGCGCCAGCAGCCAATCAGGGGGCCTGGAAGCTTTCTTT
TRBJ1-5,TRBV2,NA,NA,CASSGVSIANQPQHF,TGTGCCAGCAGTGGAGTCTCCATTGCGAATCAGCCCCAGCATTTT
TRBJ2-1,TRBV19,NA,NA,CASRKTRDEQFF,TGTGCCAGTAGAAAAACCCGGGATGAGCAGTTCTTC
TRBJ2-3,TRBV6-4,once,NA,CASSDVQGSADTQYF,TGTGCCAGCAGTGACGTGCAGGGTTCGGCAGATACGCAGTATTTT
TRBJ2-7,TRBV5-6,NA,NA,CASSLGDEQYF,TGTGCCAGCAGCTTAGGGGACGAGCAGTACTTC
TRBJ2-1,TRBV18,NA,TRBD2,CASSEIAGGGNEQFF,TGTGCCAGCTCGGAAATAGCGGGAGGCGGCAATGAGCAGTTCTTC
TRBJ2-7,TRBV27,NA,NA,CASSLSAGTYEQYF,TGTGCCAGCAGTTTATCGGCAGGAACCTACGAGCAGTACTTC
TRBJ2-2,TRBV6-4,NA,TRBD2,CASSVLAGTGELFF,TGTGCCAGCAGTGTACTAGCGGGGACCGGGGAGCTGTTTTTT
TRBJ1-6,TRBV27,NA,NA,CASSYDRSSYNSPLHF,TGTGCCAGCAGTTACGACAGGAGCTCCTATAATTCACCCCTCCACTTT
TRBJ2-1,TRBV9,NA,TRBD2,CASSPGTTYNEQFF,TGTGCCAGCAGCCCAGGGACTACATACAATGAGCAGTTCTTC
TRBJ1-1,TRBV7-8,NA,TRBD1,CASSSSRDRGGTEAFF,TGTGCCAGCAGCTCGTCCCGGGACAGGGGTGGCACTGAAGCTTTCTTT
TRBJ2-1,TRBV12-5,NA,TRBD2,CASGLGGLAPYNEQFF,TGTGCTAGTGGTTTGGGTGGACTAGCGCCCTACAATGAGCAGTTCTTC
TRBJ2-2,TRBV24-1,NA,NA,CATSDPRGLFF,TGTGCCACCAGTGATCCCCGGGGGTTGTTTTTT
TRBJ2-2,TRBV6-5,NA,TRBD2,CASSYTSGSTGELFF,TGTGCCAGCAGTTACACTAGCGGGAGCACCGGGGAGCTGTTTTTT
TRBJ1-5,TRBV6-5,NA,NA,CASSHASGNQPQHF,TGTGCCAGCAGTCACGCCTCAGGCAATCAGCCCCAGCATTTT
TRBJ1-1,TRBV29-1,NA,NA,CSALQGIVSEAFF,TGCAGCGCCTTACAGGGTATCGTATCTGAAGCTTTCTTT
TRBJ2-4,TRBV29-1,many,NA,CSVERGSVNIQYF,TGCAGCGTTGAAAGGGGCAGTGTCAACATTCAGTACTTC
TRBJ2-4,TRBV19,NA,NA,CASSIVLGRNRPAKNIQYF,TGTGCCAGTAGTATAGTACTAGGGAGAAACCGACCCGCCAAAAACATTCAGTACTTC